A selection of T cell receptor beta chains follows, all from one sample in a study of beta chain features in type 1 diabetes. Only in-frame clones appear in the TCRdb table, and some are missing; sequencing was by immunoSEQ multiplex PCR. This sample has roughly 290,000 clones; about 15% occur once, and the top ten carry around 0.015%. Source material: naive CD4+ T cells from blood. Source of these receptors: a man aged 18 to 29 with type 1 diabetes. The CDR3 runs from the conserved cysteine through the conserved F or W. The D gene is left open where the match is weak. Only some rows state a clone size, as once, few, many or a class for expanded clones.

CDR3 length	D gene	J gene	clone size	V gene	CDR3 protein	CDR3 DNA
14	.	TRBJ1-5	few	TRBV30	CAWSQTTRGQPQHF	TGTGCCTGGAGTCAAACTACCCGGGGTCAGCCCCAGCATTTT
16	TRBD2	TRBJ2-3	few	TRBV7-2	CASSPPGGGGTDTQYF	TGTGCCAGCAGCCCCCCAGGCGGGGGGGGCACAGATACGCAGTATTTT
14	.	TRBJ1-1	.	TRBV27	CASSLGLGDTEAFF	TGTGCCAGCAGTTTGGGATTAGGGGACACAGAAGCTTTCTTT
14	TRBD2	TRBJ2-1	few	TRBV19	CASSTSGGYNEQFF	TGTGCCAGTAGTACTAGCGGGGGTTACAATGAGCAGTTCTTC
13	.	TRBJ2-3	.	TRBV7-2	CASSPGFVDTQYF	TGTGCCAGCAGCCCAGGGTTCGTTGATACGCAGTATTTT
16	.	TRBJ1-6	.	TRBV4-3	CASSQDWSHPKPPLHF	TGCGCCAGCAGCCAAGATTGGTCGCACCCCAAGCCACCCCTCCACTTT
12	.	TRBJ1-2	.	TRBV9	CASSVSRYGYTF	TGTGCCAGCAGCGTAAGCCGGTATGGCTACACCTTC
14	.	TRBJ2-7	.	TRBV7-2	CASSLEDSHYEQYF	TGTGCCAGCAGCTTAGAGGACAGCCACTACGAGCAGTACTTC
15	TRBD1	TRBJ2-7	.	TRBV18	CASSPRQGASYEQYF	TGTGCCAGCTCACCACGACAGGGGGCCTCCTACGAGCAGTACTTC
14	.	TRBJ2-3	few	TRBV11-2	CASRKRLSTDTQYF	TGTGCCAGTCGAAAGAGGCTTTCCACAGATACGCAGTATTTT
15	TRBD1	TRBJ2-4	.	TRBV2	CASSEVSSRGSIQYF	TGTGCCAGCAGTGAAGTGTCCTCCAGGGGGAGCATTCAGTACTTC
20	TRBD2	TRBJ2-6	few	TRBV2	CASSEASHLAGGLGANVLTF	TGTGCCAGCAGTGAAGCATCTCACCTAGCGGGAGGGCTTGGGGCCAACGTCCTGACTTTC